The 10 T cell receptor beta chains below were found in one sample sequenced in a study of beta chain features in type 1 diabetes. These receptors' antigens are unknown. Findings of the study overall: When Type 1 diabetes patients were examined, their TCRB CDR3s proved moderately but significantly shorter in all four CD4+ subsets.

Every bit of the isolated RNA underwent reverse transcription, so sequencing read expressed TCRB transcripts. Measured with immunoSEQ multiplex PCR; TCRdb has only the in-frame clones, and not every one. This sample has 600,000 to 700,000 clones, with over 10% found just once. The sequencing sample was made of naive CD4+ T cells from blood. Source of these receptors: a man younger than 40 with type 1 diabetes.

There are a few counts of this clone. The chain uses TRBV9 and TRBJ2-7, with 9 bases that match TRBD2. With V trimmed by 4 bases and J by 8 bases, 10 bases remained unmatched. Germline V CDR1 and CDR2: SGDLS, YYNGEE. This CDR3 comprises 14 residues. The CDR3 DNA reads TGTGCCAGCAGCCCGCCGGGACTAGCAAGTCAGCAGTACTTC. This codes for CASSPPGLASQQYF.

The V and J genes are TRBV7-2 and TRBJ1-5; D gene ambiguous. In germline, CDR1 is SGHTA, CDR2 FQGNSA. The V and J ends lost 5 bases and 4 bases respectively, with 27 bases between them. The CDR3 contains 19 residues. CDR3 sequence reads: CASSPHALVGEKLNQPQHF. The CDR3 nucleotides are TGTGCCAGCAGCCCCCACGCCCTAGTAGGAGAGAAGCTAAATCAGCCCCAGCATTTT. Full variable domain (remainder filled in from reference TRBV7-2 and TRBJ1-5): GAGVSQSPSNKVTEKGKDVELRCDPISGHTALYWYRQSLGQGLEFLIYFQGNSAPDKSGLPSDRFSAERTGGSVSTLTIQRTQQEDSAVYLCASSPHALVGEKLNQPQHFGDGTRLSIL.

The table lists this clone with a few counts. CDR3 protein: CASKPSPVPQETQYF. CDR3 coding DNA: TGCGCCAGCAAACCCAGCCCCGTACCTCAAGAGACCCAGTACTTC. The V and J genes are TRBV23-1 and TRBJ2-5, with D uncertain. TRBV23-1 belongs to the ORF category, with a function that is uncertain. Trimming cost V 7 bases and J 2 bases, with 17 bases left between them. CDR3 length: 15 amino acids.

This clone came up a few times. This chain uses TRBV10-3 with TRBJ1-3; D gene ambiguous. Germline CDR1 ENHRY, CDR2 SYGVKD. V was clipped by 1 base and J by 2 bases, with 6 bases between them. The CDR3 has 14 residues. Here the CDR3 DNA reads TGTGCCATCAGTGAGTTTGGGGCTGGAAACACCATATATTTT. As protein: CAISEFGAGNTIYF.

The sample holds a few counts of this clone. This rearrangement joins TRBV7-2 to TRBJ2-5; 8 bases align to TRBD2. Germline-derived CDR1 and CDR2 are SGHTA and FQGNSA. The CDR3 has 16 amino acids. V gave up 2 bases and J gave up 1 base; unmatched junction bases: 6. The DNA of the CDR3 is TGTGCCAGCAGCTTATCCGTACTAGCGGCCCAAGAGACCCAGTACTTC. It specifies CASSLSVLAAQETQYF.

The gene calls are TRBV19 and TRBJ1-1, with D unclear. Germline CDR1 reads LNHDA; CDR2 reads SQIVND (reference sequence). This CDR3 has 12 residues. Deletions cut 1 base from V and 6 bases from J, with 6 bases between. The CDR3 nucleotides are TGTGCCAGTAGTATAGGTGTTTCTGAAGCTTTCTTT. This sequence encodes CASSIGVSEAFF.

The J gene is TRBJ1-4, the V gene TRBV30; no reliable D call. V lost 1 base to trimming and J lost 2 bases, with 8 bases between them. The CDR3 extends over 14 amino acids. CDR1 and CDR2 (germline): GTSNPN, SVGIG (reference sequence). CDR3 DNA: TGTGCCTGGAGTGAGTGGGCCACTAATGAAAAACTGTTTTTT. Translation: CAWSEWATNEKLFF.

This clone was observed a handful of times. J is TRBJ2-1 and V is TRBV4-1; TRBD2 matches 8 bases. Germline assignment: CDR1 MGHRA and CDR2 YSYEKL. There are 13 residues in the CDR3. Trimming removed 4 bases from V and 10 bases from J; junction bases left unmatched: 6. DNA of the CDR3: TGCGCCAGCAGCCCGGGACTAGTAGGAGAGCAGTTCTTC. Translating it yields CASSPGLVGEQFF.

This clone was seen a few times. The chain joins TRBV2 to TRBJ1-1; D remains unclear. Trimming removed 2 bases at V and 1 base at J, with 8 bases between. The CDR3 has 14 residues. The V gene's germline CDR1 is SNHLY and CDR2 FYNNEI. The CDR3 nucleotides read TGTGCCAGCAGTGAATTACGGGGGAACACTGAAGCTTTCTTT. Its protein is CASSELRGNTEAFF.

In its sample, this clone was seen a few times. The chain links TRBV7-2 to TRBJ1-1; D unclear. V lost 3 bases and J lost 1, with 6 bases in between. Germline-derived CDR1 and CDR2 are SGHTA and FQGNSA. This CDR3 has 13 amino acids. The DNA for the CDR3 is TGTGCCAGCAGCTTTCAACAGAACACTGAAGCTTTCTTT. Its protein product is CASSFQQNTEAFF.